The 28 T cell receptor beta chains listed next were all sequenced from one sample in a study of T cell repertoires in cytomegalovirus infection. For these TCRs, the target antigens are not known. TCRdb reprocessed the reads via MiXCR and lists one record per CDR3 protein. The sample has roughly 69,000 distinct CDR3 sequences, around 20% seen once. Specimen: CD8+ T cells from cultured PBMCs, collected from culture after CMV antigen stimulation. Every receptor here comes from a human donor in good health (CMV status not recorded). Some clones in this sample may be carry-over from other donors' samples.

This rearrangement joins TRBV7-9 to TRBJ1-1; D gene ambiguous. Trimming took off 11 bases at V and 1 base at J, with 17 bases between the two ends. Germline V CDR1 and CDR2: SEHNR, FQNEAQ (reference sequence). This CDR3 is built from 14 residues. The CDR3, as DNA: TGTGCCGGTTCCCCCCAGGCTAAGAACACTGAAGCTTTCTTT. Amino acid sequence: CAGSPQAKNTEAFF.

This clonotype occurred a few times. Written as DNA, the CDR3 is TGTGCCAGCAGCTTATTGGGGATGTCGAACACTGAAGCTTTCTTT. Translating gives CASSLLGMSNTEAFF. The chain links TRBV7-8 to TRBJ1-1; D unclear. The germline V gene encodes CDR1 SGHVS and CDR2 FQNEAQ. There are 15 residues in the CDR3. V shed 2 bases and J shed 1 base, with 11 bases lying between them.

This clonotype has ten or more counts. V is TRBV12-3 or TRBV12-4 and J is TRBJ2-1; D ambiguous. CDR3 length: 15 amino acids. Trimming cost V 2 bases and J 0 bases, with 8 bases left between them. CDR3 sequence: CASSLTANSYNEQFF. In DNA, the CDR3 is TGTGCCAGCAGTTTAACCGCGAACTCCTACAATGAGCAGTTCTTC.

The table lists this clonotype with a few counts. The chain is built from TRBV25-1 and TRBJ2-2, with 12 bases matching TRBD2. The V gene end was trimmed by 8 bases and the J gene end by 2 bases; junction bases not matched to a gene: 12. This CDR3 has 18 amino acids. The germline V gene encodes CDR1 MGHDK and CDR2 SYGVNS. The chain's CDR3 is CASSPNGLAGINTGELFF. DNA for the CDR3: TGTGCCAGCTCCCCAAATGGACTAGCGGGGATAAACACCGGGGAGCTGTTTTTT.

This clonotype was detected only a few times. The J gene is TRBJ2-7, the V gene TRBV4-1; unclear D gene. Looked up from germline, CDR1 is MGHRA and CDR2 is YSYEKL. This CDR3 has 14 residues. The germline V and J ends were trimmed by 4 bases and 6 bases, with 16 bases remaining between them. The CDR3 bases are TGCGCCAGCAGCCCTCGTGCTGGCATCACCGAGCAGTACTTC. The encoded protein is CASSPRAGITEQYF.

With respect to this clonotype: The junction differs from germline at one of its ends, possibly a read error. CDR3 amino acids: CASSRSWNTEAFF. The CDR3 DNA reads TGTGCTAGCAGCCGCAGCTGGAACACTGAAGCTTTCTTT. The rearrangement links TRBV7-6 to TRBJ1-1, with unresolved D. The CDR3 extends over 13 amino acids. The germline CDR1 and CDR2 sequences are SGHVS and FNYEAQ.

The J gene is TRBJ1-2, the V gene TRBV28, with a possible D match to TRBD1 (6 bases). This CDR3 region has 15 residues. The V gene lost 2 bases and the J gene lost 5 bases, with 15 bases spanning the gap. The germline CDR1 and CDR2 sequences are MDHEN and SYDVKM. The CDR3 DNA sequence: TGTGCCAGCAGTTTACGGGGGCAGGGGTTATATGGCTACACCTTC. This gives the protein CASSLRGQGLYGYTF.

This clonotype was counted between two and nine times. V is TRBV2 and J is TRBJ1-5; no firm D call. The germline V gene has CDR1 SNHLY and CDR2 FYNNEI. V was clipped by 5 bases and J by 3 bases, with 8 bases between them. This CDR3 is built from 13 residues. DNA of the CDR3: TGTGCCAGCAGTCTGACCATCAATCAGCCCCAGCATTTT. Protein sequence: CASSLTINQPQHF. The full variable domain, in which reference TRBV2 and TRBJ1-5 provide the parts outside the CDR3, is EPEVTQTPSHQVTQMGQEVILRCVPISNHLYFYWYRQILGQKVEFLVSFYNNEISEKSEIFDDQFSVERPDGSNFTLKIRSTKLEDSAMYFCASSLTINQPQHFGDGTRLSIL.

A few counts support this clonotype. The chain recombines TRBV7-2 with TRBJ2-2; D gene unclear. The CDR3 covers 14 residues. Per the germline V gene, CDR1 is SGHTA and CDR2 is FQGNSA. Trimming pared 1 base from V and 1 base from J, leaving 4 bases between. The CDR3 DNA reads TGTGCCAGCAGCTTAGTGGGGAACACCGGGGAGCTGTTTTTT. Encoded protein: CASSLVGNTGELFF.

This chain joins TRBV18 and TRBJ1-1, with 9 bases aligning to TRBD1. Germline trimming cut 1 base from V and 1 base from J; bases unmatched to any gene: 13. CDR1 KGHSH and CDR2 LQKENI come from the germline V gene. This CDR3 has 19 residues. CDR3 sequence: CASSPQREQGAPRNTEAFF. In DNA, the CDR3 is TGTGCCAGCTCACCACAAAGAGAACAGGGGGCACCCCGGAACACTGAAGCTTTCTTT.

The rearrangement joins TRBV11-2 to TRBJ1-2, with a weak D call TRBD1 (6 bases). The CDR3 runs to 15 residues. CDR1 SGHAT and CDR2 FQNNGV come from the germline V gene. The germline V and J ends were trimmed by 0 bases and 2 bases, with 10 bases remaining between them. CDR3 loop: CASSLDTGRNYGYTF. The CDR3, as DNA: TGTGCCAGCAGCTTAGATACAGGGCGGAACTATGGCTACACCTTC.

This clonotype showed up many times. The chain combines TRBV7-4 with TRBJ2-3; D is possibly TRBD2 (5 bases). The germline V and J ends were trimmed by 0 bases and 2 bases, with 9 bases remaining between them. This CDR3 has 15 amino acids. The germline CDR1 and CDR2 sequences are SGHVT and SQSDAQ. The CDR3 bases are TGTGCCAGCAGCTTAGCGCCGGGGAACACAGATACGCAGTATTTT. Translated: CASSLAPGNTDTQYF. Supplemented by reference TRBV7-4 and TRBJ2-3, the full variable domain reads GAGVSQSPRYKVAKRGRDVALRCDSISGHVTLYWYRQTLGQGSEVLTYSQSDAQRDKSGRPSGRFSAERPERSVSTLKIQRTEQGDSAVYLCASSLAPGNTDTQYFGPGTRLTVL.

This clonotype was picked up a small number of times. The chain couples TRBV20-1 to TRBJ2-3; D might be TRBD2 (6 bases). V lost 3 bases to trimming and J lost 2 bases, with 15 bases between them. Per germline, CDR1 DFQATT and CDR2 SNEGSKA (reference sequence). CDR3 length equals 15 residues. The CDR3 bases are TGCAGTGCTAGTCTCTTGGAGGGGAACACAGATACGCAGTATTTT. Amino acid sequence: CSASLLEGNTDTQYF.

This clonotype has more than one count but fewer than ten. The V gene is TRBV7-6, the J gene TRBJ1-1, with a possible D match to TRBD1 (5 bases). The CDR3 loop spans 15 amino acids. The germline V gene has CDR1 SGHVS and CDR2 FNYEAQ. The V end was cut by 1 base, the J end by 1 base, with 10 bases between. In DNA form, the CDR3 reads TGTGCCAGCAGCTTAGAAGGGGACTGGAACACTGAAGCTTTCTTT. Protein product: CASSLEGDWNTEAFF.

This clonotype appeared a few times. The CDR3 sequence: CASSSGQGGFYEQYF. CDR3 nucleotide sequence: TGTGCCAGCAGCTCAGGACAGGGGGGCTTCTACGAGCAGTACTTC. J is TRBJ2-7 and V is TRBV7-6; 10 bases agree with TRBD1. Germline CDR1 SGHVS, CDR2 FNYEAQ. CDR3 length equals 15 residues. Trimming removed 4 bases from V and 3 bases from J; junction bases left unmatched: 6.

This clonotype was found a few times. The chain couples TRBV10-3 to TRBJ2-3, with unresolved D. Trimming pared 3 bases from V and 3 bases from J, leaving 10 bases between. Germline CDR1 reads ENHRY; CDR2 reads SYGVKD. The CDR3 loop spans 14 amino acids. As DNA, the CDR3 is TGTGCCATCAGTGAAAATGGTGTGACAGATACGCAGTATTTT. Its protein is CAISENGVTDTQYF.

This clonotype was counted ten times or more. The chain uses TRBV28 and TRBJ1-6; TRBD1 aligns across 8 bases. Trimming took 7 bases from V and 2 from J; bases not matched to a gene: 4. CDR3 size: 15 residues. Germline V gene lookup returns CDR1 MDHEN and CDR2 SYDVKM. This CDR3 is CASIETGAYNSPLHF. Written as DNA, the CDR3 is TGTGCCAGCATCGAGACAGGGGCCTATAATTCACCCCTCCACTTT.

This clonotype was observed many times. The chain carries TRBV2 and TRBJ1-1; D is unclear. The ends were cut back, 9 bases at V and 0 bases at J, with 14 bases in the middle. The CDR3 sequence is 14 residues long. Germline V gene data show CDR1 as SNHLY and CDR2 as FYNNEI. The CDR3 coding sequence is TGTGCCAGTCCCCCGGGCCTAATGAACACTGAAGCTTTCTTT. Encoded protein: CASPPGLMNTEAFF.

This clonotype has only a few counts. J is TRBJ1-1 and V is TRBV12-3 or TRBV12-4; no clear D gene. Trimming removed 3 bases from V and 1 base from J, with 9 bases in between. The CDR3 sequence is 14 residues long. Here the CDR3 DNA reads TGTGCCAGCAGTTTGTTCGCTACGAACACTGAAGCTTTCTTT. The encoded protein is CASSLFATNTEAFF.

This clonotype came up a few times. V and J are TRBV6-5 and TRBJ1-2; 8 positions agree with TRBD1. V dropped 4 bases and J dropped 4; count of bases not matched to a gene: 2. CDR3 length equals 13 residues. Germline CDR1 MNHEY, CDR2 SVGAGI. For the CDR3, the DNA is TGTGCCAGCAGTTTGGACAGGGTCTATGGCTACACCTTC. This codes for CASSLDRVYGYTF.

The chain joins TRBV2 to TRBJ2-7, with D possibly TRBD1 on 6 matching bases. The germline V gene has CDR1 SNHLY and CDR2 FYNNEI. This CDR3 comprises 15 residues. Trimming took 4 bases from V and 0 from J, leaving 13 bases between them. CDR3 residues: CASSGRGFNSYEQYF. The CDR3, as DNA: TGTGCCAGCAGTGGCAGGGGATTTAACTCCTACGAGCAGTACTTC.

Here the CDR3 reads CASSQVRGREQYF. DNA of the CDR3: TGTGCCAGCAGCCAAGTTCGGGGCAGAGAGCAGTACTTC. The rearrangement joins TRBV4-2 to TRBJ2-7; D might be TRBD1 or TRBD2, each matching 5 bases. Per the germline V gene, CDR1 is LGHNA and CDR2 is YNFKEQ. Trimming left V 1 base short and J 7 bases short, with 11 bases between. CDR3 length equals 13 residues.

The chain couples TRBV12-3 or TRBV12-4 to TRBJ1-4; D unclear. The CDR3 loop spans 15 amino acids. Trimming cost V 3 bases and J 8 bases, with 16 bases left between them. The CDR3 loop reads CASSFPTRRGEKLFF. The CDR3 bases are TGTGCCAGCAGTTTCCCTACAAGGAGAGGAGAAAAACTGTTTTTT.

This CDR3 is CASSLNRLGTPLHF. The CDR3 nucleotides read TGTGCCAGCAGCTTAAACAGGCTTGGTACACCCCTCCACTTT. This chain uses TRBV7-3 with TRBJ1-6, with TRBD1 as a possible D gene (5 bases). Germline CDR1 reads SGHTA; CDR2 reads FQGTGA. Deletions cut 1 base from V and 11 bases from J, with 12 bases between. The CDR3 has 14 residues.

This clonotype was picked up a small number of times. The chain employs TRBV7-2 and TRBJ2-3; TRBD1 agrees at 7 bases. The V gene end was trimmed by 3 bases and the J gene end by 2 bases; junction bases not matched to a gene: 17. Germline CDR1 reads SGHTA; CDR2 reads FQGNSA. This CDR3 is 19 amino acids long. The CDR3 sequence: CASSFSSLLTGTHTDTQYF. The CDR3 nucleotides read TGTGCCAGCAGCTTCTCTAGTCTGTTGACAGGGACACACACAGATACGCAGTATTTT.

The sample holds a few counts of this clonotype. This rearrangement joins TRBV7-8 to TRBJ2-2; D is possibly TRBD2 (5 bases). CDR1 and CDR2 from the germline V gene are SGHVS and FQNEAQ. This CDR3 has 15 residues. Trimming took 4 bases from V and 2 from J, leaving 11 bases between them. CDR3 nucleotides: TGTGCCAGCAGCTCCGAAACTAGAAACACCGGGGAGCTGTTTTTT. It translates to CASSSETRNTGELFF.

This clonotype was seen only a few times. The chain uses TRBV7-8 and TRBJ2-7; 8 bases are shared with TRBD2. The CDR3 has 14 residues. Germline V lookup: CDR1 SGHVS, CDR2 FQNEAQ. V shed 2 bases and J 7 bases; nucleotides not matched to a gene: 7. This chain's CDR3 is CASSLLGGAREQYF. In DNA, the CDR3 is TGTGCCAGCAGCTTACTCGGGGGGGCTCGTGAGCAGTACTTC. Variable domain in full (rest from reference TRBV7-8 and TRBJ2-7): GAGVSQSPRYKVAKRGQDVALRCDPISGHVSLFWYQQALGQGPEFLTYFQNEAQLDKSGLPSDRFFAERPEGSVSTLKIQRTQQEDSAVYLCASSLLGGAREQYFGPGTRLTVT.

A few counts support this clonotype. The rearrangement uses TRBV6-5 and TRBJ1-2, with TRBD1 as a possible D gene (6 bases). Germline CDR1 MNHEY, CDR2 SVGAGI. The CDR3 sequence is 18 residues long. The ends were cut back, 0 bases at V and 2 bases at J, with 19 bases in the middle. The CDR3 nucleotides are TGTGCCAGCAGTTACTCGCATTGGGGGCCAGGCCAGAACTATGGCTACACCTTC. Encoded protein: CASSYSHWGPGQNYGYTF.